This TCR beta chain stems from a study of blood T cell repertoires in COVID-19. Across the whole study: T cells, B-cell-depleted T cells, or PBMCs supplied cDNA or gDNA.

The V gene's germline CDR1 is SGHNT and CDR2 YENEEA. V shed 4 bases, J shed 4 bases, and the junction held 8 bases outside the gene matches. The CDR3 spans 16 residues. In the study's own analysis: The authors estimated nucleated cell counts from reference gene primer amplification. Using immunoSEQ multiplex PCR, the repertoire was profiled, and TCRdb retains in-frame clones only, with some absent. V and J calls and clone size are copied from that table; D and trimming were computed from the DNA. In the table there are 84,000 or so clones, about 92% of which are singletons. The source material was peripheral blood. The genes are TRBV11-3 and TRBJ2-5, with 11 bases that match TRBD1. This TCR was sampled from a woman in her sixties or seventies with active COVID-19. The CDR3 region is CASSSGQGARRETQYF. Here the CDR3 DNA reads TGTGCCAGCAGCTCTGGACAGGGGGCGCGTAGAGAGACCCAGTACTTC.